This T cell receptor (beta chain) was obtained from a study of shared clonotypes between healthy human individuals. V lost 5 bases to trimming and J lost 4 bases, with 14 bases between them. This CDR3 is 14 amino acids long. CDR1 MNHEY and CDR2 SMNVEV come from the germline V gene (reference sequence). Original analysis: With immunoSEQ giving junction-only sequences and no quality scores, filtering differed. Clones were sequenced by immunoSEQ multiplex PCR, and TCRdb holds only the in-frame ones, with some missing. D and trimming were read from the DNA, whereas the V and J calls and clone size are those reported in that table. This sample yields approximately 320,000 clones, of which around 86% are seen a single time; 15% to 20% belongs to the top ten.

This chain links TRBV27 with TRBJ1-1, with a weak D call TRBD1 (6 bases). The sequence came from a man younger than 35 in good health. Sequencing input: memory CD8+ T cells sorted from blood. The subset denotes: CD45RO+ cells pooled with CCR7-negative TemRA cells. CDR3 loop: CASSVRGGGTEAFF. In DNA, the CDR3 is TGTGCCAGCAGTGTAAGGGGGGGAGGCACTGAAGCTTTCTTT.